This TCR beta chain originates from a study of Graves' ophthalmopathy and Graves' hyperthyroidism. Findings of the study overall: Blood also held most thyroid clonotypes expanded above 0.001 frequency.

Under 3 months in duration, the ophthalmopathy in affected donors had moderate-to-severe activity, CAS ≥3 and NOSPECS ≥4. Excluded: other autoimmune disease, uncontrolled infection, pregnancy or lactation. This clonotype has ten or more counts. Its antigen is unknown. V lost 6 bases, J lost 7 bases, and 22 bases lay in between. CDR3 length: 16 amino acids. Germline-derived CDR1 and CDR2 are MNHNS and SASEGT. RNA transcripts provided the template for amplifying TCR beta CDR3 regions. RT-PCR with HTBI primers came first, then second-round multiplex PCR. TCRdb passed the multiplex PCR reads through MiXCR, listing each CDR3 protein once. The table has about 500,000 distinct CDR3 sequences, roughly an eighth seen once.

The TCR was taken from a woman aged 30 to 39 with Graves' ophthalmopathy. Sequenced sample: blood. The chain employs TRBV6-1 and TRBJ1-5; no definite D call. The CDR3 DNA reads TGTGCCAGCAGCCCTACTCGGGGATCCGGGAAGCAGCCCCAGCATTTT. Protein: CASSPTRGSGKQPQHF.